The 31 T cell receptor beta chains presented below share a single source sample, sequenced in a study of OX40 agonist ivuxolimab in advanced cancers. TCRdb's copy holds only in-frame clones and misses some; the assay was immunoSEQ multiplex PCR. This table holds approximately 41,000 clones, approximately 90% found once. The material was CD4+ or CD8+ T cells sorted from blood, obtained in a trial of the OX40 agonist ivuxolimab. These receptor sequences come from an adult with an advanced solid tumor such as melanoma, head and neck, liver or kidney cancer.

The chain employs TRBV5-1 and TRBJ1-5, with D perhaps matching TRBD1 (6 bases). The germline V gene encodes CDR1 SGHRS and CDR2 YFSETQ. Trimming shortened V by 0 bases and J by 3 bases, and 10 bases separated the two germline ends. This CDR3 is built from 15 residues. This CDR3 reads CASSLGTENNQPQHF. CDR3 DNA sequence: TGCGCCAGCAGCTTGGGGACAGAAAACAATCAGCCCCAGCATTTT.

The genes are TRBV7-9 and TRBJ2-1, with TRBD2 matching over 8 bases. This CDR3 region has 14 residues. Unmatched junction bases numbered 7, after V lost 5 bases and J lost 7 bases. Germline values: CDR1 SEHNR, CDR2 FQNEAQ (reference sequence). For the CDR3, the DNA is TGTGCCAGCAGCCTGATAGCGGGGCGGAATGAGCAGTTCTTC. It is translated as CASSLIAGRNEQFF.

This sequence joins TRBV27 and TRBJ2-7; 8 positions agree with TRBD1. Germline CDR1 MNHEY, CDR2 SMNVEV (reference sequence). V was pared by 8 bases and J by 4 bases, with 4 bases of the junction left unmatched. The CDR3 spans 12 residues. Written as DNA, the CDR3 is TGTGCCAGCGGACAGGGACTTTACGAGCAGTACTTC. This sequence encodes CASGQGLYEQYF.

This clone has only a few counts. The V call is TRBV7-8, the J call TRBJ2-5, with D tentatively TRBD1 (6 bases). CDR1 SGHVS and CDR2 FQNEAQ come from the germline V gene. The CDR3 contains 15 residues. Trimming cost V 0 bases and J 5 bases, with 13 bases left between them. The chain's CDR3 is CASSLAVGGGETQYF. In DNA form, the CDR3 reads TGTGCCAGCAGCTTAGCTGTTGGGGGCGGCGAGACCCAGTACTTC.

The chain couples TRBV6-1 to TRBJ2-1; D gene unclear. The CDR3 covers 14 residues. The germline V gene encodes CDR1 MNHNS and CDR2 SASEGT. V dropped 0 bases and J dropped 1 base, with 4 bases sitting between them. CDR3 bases: TGTGCCAGCAGTGAAGCAGGATCCTACAATGAGCAGTTCTTC. Amino acid sequence: CASSEAGSYNEQFF.

The chain is built from TRBV18 and TRBJ2-7, with 8 bases that match TRBD1. Germline V gene data show CDR1 as KGHSH and CDR2 as LQKENI. Trimming at V came to 6 bases and at J to 5 bases, leaving 9 bases not matched to a gene. The CDR3 runs to 14 residues. The CDR3 loop is CASSGQGADHEQYF. CDR3 coding DNA: TGTGCCAGCTCGGGCCAGGGGGCGGATCACGAGCAGTACTTC.

The rearrangement uses TRBV9 and TRBJ2-3, with TRBD2 as a possible D gene (5 bases). CDR1 and CDR2 from the germline V gene are SGDLS and YYNGEE. V lost 0 bases and J 3 bases, leaving 14 bases between the germline ends. The CDR3 spans 16 residues. The CDR3 nucleotides read TGTGCCAGCAGCGTAGTTGGGAGATTGGGGACAGATACGCAGTATTTT. Its translation is CASSVVGRLGTDTQYF.

V is TRBV13 and J is TRBJ2-7; 7 bases agree with TRBD1. This CDR3 is 12 amino acids long. Germline-derived CDR1 and CDR2 are PRHDT and FYEKMQ (reference sequence). V shed 4 bases, J shed 6 bases, and the junction held 3 bases outside the gene matches. In nucleotides, the CDR3 is TGTGCCAGCAGCTACAGGGGAAGCGAGCAGTACTTC. Amino acids: CASSYRGSEQYF. The whole variable domain, remainder taken from reference TRBV13 and TRBJ2-7, is AAGVIQSPRHLIKEKRETATLKCYPIPRHDTVYWYQQGPGQDPQFLISFYEKMQSDKGSIPDRFSAQQFSDYHSELNMSSLELGDSALYFCASSYRGSEQYFGPGTRLTVT.

The chain carries TRBV6-5 and TRBJ2-3; TRBD2 aligns across 10 bases. The CDR3 covers 15 residues. CDR1 and CDR2 from the germline V gene are MNHEY and SVGAGI. V gave up 6 bases and J gave up 1 base; unmatched junction bases: 4. CDR3 DNA: TGTGCCAGCAGAATCCTAGCGGGAGGCACAGATACGCAGTATTTT. It yields the protein CASRILAGGTDTQYF.

The CDR3 here is CASTELGGGEKLFF. CDR3 coding DNA: TGTGCCAGCACCGAACTCGGAGGGGGAGAAAAACTGTTTTTT. This rearrangement joins TRBV7-9 to TRBJ1-4; tentative D call: TRBD1 (6 bases). Looked up from germline, CDR1 is SEHNR and CDR2 is FQNEAQ (reference sequence). Trimming pared 7 bases from V and 8 bases from J, leaving 17 bases between. The CDR3 runs 14 residues. The full variable domain, its missing parts supplied by reference TRBV7-9 and TRBJ1-4, is DTGVSQNPRHKITKRGQNVTFRCDPISEHNRLYWYRQTLGQGPEFLTYFQNEAQLEKSRLLSDRFSAERPKGSFSTLEIQRTEQGDSAMYLCASTELGGGEKLFFGSGTQLSVL.

This chain joins TRBV6-5 and TRBJ2-1, with 7 bases fitting TRBD1. CDR1 is MNHEY and CDR2 is SVGAGI in the germline V gene. The ends lost 4 bases at V and 8 bases at J; junction bases unmatched: 14. CDR3 length: 16 residues. CDR3 residues: CASSSQGTTLVYEQFF. The CDR3 coding sequence is TGTGCCAGCAGTTCACAGGGGACCACCCTCGTGTATGAGCAGTTCTTC.

The chain joins TRBV10-3 to TRBJ2-1; tentatively, D is TRBD2 (6 bases). The CDR3 runs 14 residues. V dropped 2 bases and J dropped 5 bases, with 10 bases sitting between them. Germline CDR1 and CDR2: ENHRY and SYGVKD. The CDR3 DNA sequence: TGTGCCATCAGTGAGGTTCTAGCGAACAATGAGCAGTTCTTC. Amino acid sequence: CAISEVLANNEQFF.

This clone was recorded only once. The chain is built from TRBV19 and TRBJ2-1; D may be TRBD2 (6 bases). This CDR3 region has 15 residues. Between the trimmed V and J ends, which lost 9 bases and 7 bases, there was a span of 22 bases. The V gene's germline CDR1 is LNHDA and CDR2 SQIVND (reference sequence). CDR3 sequence (DNA): TGTGCCAGCTCTGGGCCGGGGGTATTAGTAAATGAGCAGTTCTTC. Residues: CASSGPGVLVNEQFF. Looking up the rest from reference TRBV19 and TRBJ2-1 gives the full variable domain: DGGITQSPKYLFRKEGQNVTLSCEQNLNHDAMYWYRQDPGQGLRLIYYSQIVNDFQKGDIAEGYSVSREKKESFPLTVTSAQKNPTAFYLCASSGPGVLVNEQFFGPGTRLTVL.

CDR3 in amino acids: CASSDRGRFFEQYF. The CDR3 DNA sequence: TGTGCCAGCTCCGACAGGGGGCGGTTTTTTGAGCAGTACTTC. This chain links TRBV7-2 with TRBJ2-7; 10 nucleotides match TRBD1. V lost 8 bases and J lost 7; bases outside the gene matches: 11. CDR3 length: 14 residues. Germline assignment: CDR1 SGHTA and CDR2 FQGNSA. Complete variable domain (other parts from reference TRBV7-2 and TRBJ2-7): GAGVSQSPSNKVTEKGKDVELRCDPISGHTALYWYRQSLGQGLEFLIYFQGNSAPDKSGLPSDRFSAERTGGSVSTLTIQRTQQEDSAVYLCASSDRGRFFEQYFGPGTRLTVT.

The rearrangement joins TRBV6-6 to TRBJ2-7; perhaps TRBD1 as D (5 bases). The CDR3 covers 14 residues. Trimming stripped 0 bases from V and 2 bases from J, with 8 bases between. In germline, CDR1 is MNHNY, CDR2 SVGAGI (reference sequence). For the CDR3, the DNA is TGTGCCAGCAGTTACTCGAAGACAGCCTACGAGCAGTACTTC. This translates into CASSYSKTAYEQYF.

The rearrangement joins TRBV6-5 to TRBJ2-1, with TRBD2 identical over 9 bases. The CDR3 consists of 15 residues. CDR1 is MNHEY and CDR2 is SVGAGI in the germline V gene. Unmatched junction bases numbered 4, after V lost 7 bases and J lost 0 bases. CDR3 sequence (DNA): TGTGCCAGCAATAGCGGGGGTAGCTCCTACAATGAGCAGTTCTTC. Its translation: CASNSGGSSYNEQFF.

The chain carries TRBV28 and TRBJ1-6; the D gene is possibly TRBD1 (6 bases). The V gene's germline CDR1 is MDHEN and CDR2 SYDVKM. The ends were cut back, 5 bases at V and 0 bases at J, with 17 bases in the middle. The length of the CDR3 is 18 residues. CDR3 bases: TGTGCCAGCAGTCAACCGGACAGCTCTAGCTCCTATAATTCACCCCTCCACTTT. Protein: CASSQPDSSSSYNSPLHF.

This clone was seen only a few times. The chain employs TRBV18 and TRBJ2-1, with a possible D match to TRBD2 (5 bases). Germline assignment: CDR1 KGHSH and CDR2 LQKENI. Deletions cut 3 bases from V and 6 bases from J, with 9 bases between. This CDR3 has 13 amino acids. CDR3 in amino acids: CASSPERANEQFF. CDR3 DNA: TGTGCCAGCTCACCTGAGAGGGCCAATGAGCAGTTCTTC.

The rearrangement joins TRBV6-5 to TRBJ2-4; 11 positions agree with TRBD1. The junction had 9 bases not matched to a gene; V was cut back by 2 bases and J by 9 bases. This CDR3 is 16 amino acids long. Looked up from germline, CDR1 is MNHEY and CDR2 is SVGAGI. CDR3 in amino acids: CASSYTLFGQGAIQYF. The CDR3 DNA is TGTGCCAGCAGTTACACACTCTTTGGACAGGGGGCCATTCAGTACTTC.

The chain couples TRBV11-2 to TRBJ1-1, with unresolved D. Trimming stripped 0 bases from V and 5 bases from J, with 10 bases between. The germline gives CDR1 SGHAT, CDR2 FQNNGV. The CDR3 is 14 residues long. The CDR3 region has the DNA TGTGCCAGCAGCTTAGATACCAGGCGGACTGAAGCTTTCTTT. This encodes CASSLDTRRTEAFF.

As concerns this clone: At one boundary the junction diverges from the germline segment, which might be a read error. Within the sample, other DNA sequences also encode this same CDR3. The CDR3 reads CATSRDGYSSYEQYF. DNA of the CDR3: TGCGCCACCAGCAGAGACGGTTACAGCTCCTACGAGCAGTACTTC. The chain recombines TRBV15 with TRBJ2-7, with unresolved D. The CDR3 totals 15 residues. Germline-derived CDR1 and CDR2 are LNHNV and YYDKDF (reference sequence). The full variable domain, with the rest looked up from reference TRBV15 and TRBJ2-7, is DAMVIQNPRYQVTQFGKPVTLSCSQTLNHNVMYWYQQKSSQAPKLLFHYYDKDFNNEADTPDNFQSRRPNTSFCFLDIRSPGLGDTAMYLCATSRDGYSSYEQYFGPGTRLTVT.

The CDR3 bases are TGCGCCAGCAGCCCAGGGGAGGGGAATCAGCCCCAGCATTTT. Protein: CASSPGEGNQPQHF. This sequence joins TRBV5-1 and TRBJ1-5, with a weak D call TRBD1 (6 bases). Trimming removed 4 bases from V and 4 bases from J, with 12 bases in between. This CDR3 comprises 14 residues. The germline CDR1 and CDR2 sequences are SGHRS and YFSETQ.

V and J are TRBV9 and TRBJ1-5; 8 bases match TRBD1. Germline assignment: CDR1 SGDLS and CDR2 YYNGEE. The V segment lost 0 bases and the J segment 6 bases; nucleotides outside the gene matches: 8. The CDR3 length is 16 residues. CDR3 nucleotides: TGTGCCAGCAGCGTAGAGGCAGGGGGCTTTGGTCAGCCCCAGCATTTT. Protein sequence: CASSVEAGGFGQPQHF.

The V call is TRBV7-2, the J call TRBJ2-3; D gene ambiguous. Germline loops: CDR1 SGHTA, CDR2 FQGNSA. The ends were cut back, 1 base at V and 2 bases at J, with 10 bases in the middle. The CDR3 loop spans 15 amino acids. Here the CDR3 reads CASSLVGRATDTQYF. In nucleotides, the CDR3 is TGTGCCAGCAGCTTAGTCGGAAGGGCCACAGATACGCAGTATTTT.

This chain links TRBV30 with TRBJ2-7; D unresolved. The CDR3 consists of 15 residues. V was cut by 0 bases and J by 3 bases, with 15 bases left in between. Germline CDR1 is GTSNPN and CDR2 is SVGIG (reference sequence). The chain's CDR3 is CAWSVPARIHYEQYF. The DNA for the CDR3 is TGTGCCTGGAGTGTACCGGCCAGAATACACTACGAGCAGTACTTC. The full variable domain, in which reference TRBV30 and TRBJ2-7 provide the parts outside the CDR3, is SQTIHQWPATLVQPVGSPLSLECTVEGTSNPNLYWYRQAAGRGLQLLFYSVGIGQISSEVPQNLSASRPQDRQFILSSKKLLLSDSGFYLCAWSVPARIHYEQYFGPGTRLTVT.

The chain links TRBV27 to TRBJ1-3; tentative D call: TRBD1 (5 bases). Germline assignment: CDR1 MNHEY and CDR2 SMNVEV (reference sequence). The CDR3 is 18 amino acids. V gave up 2 bases and J gave up 0 bases, with 17 bases separating them. The CDR3 region has the DNA TGTGCCAGCAGTTTAAACCCGCCGGGACCCTTCTCTGGAAACACCATATATTTT. Translated: CASSLNPPGPFSGNTIYF.

V and J are TRBV28 and TRBJ1-2; no clear D gene. Trimming cost V 6 bases and J 4 bases, with 9 bases left between them. The V gene's germline CDR1 is MDHEN and CDR2 SYDVKM. The CDR3 covers 12 residues. Written as DNA, the CDR3 is TGTGCCAGCAGCGACACTGGCTATGGCTACACCTTC. Translated, it gives CASSDTGYGYTF.

CDR3 sequence reads: CASSLDRDYEQYF. CDR3 DNA: TGTGCCAGCAGTCTTGACAGGGACTACGAGCAGTACTTC. The chain combines TRBV27 with TRBJ2-7, with TRBD1 matching 7 bases. V gave up 5 bases and J gave up 3 bases; unmatched junction bases: 4. CDR3 length equals 13 residues. Germline loops: CDR1 MNHEY, CDR2 SMNVEV (reference sequence).

This clone appeared a single time. V usage is TRBV29-1 and J usage is TRBJ2-1; D may be TRBD2 (7 bases). The germline V and J ends were trimmed by 4 bases and 7 bases, with 11 bases remaining between them. The CDR3 covers 12 residues. Germline V gene sequence: CDR1 SQVTM, CDR2 ANQGSEA. CDR3 sequence (DNA): TGCAGCGTTGTAGAGGGGGGGAATGAGCAGTTCTTC. The encoded protein is CSVVEGGNEQFF.

The genes are TRBV2 and TRBJ2-7; D unclear. Germline V CDR1 and CDR2: SNHLY, FYNNEI. The CDR3 totals 14 residues. The V gene lost 3 bases and the J gene lost 3 bases, with 12 bases spanning the gap. The CDR3 here is CASSDSFRDYEQYF. Written as DNA, the CDR3 is TGTGCCAGCAGTGATAGTTTTCGTGACTACGAGCAGTACTTC. The variable domain in full, with the rest retrieved from reference TRBV2 and TRBJ2-7, is EPEVTQTPSHQVTQMGQEVILRCVPISNHLYFYWYRQILGQKVEFLVSFYNNEISEKSEIFDDQFSVERPDGSNFTLKIRSTKLEDSAMYFCASSDSFRDYEQYFGPGTRLTVT.

Written as DNA, the CDR3 is TGCGCCAGCAGCCCGTTGGGGGCGGTCCCAGAGACCCAGTACTTC. The encoded protein is CASSPLGAVPETQYF. The chain uses TRBV4-1 and TRBJ2-5, with a weak D call TRBD1 (6 bases). V gave up 4 bases and J gave up 4 bases, with 16 bases separating them. The CDR3 spans 15 residues. The V gene's germline CDR1 is MGHRA and CDR2 YSYEKL.